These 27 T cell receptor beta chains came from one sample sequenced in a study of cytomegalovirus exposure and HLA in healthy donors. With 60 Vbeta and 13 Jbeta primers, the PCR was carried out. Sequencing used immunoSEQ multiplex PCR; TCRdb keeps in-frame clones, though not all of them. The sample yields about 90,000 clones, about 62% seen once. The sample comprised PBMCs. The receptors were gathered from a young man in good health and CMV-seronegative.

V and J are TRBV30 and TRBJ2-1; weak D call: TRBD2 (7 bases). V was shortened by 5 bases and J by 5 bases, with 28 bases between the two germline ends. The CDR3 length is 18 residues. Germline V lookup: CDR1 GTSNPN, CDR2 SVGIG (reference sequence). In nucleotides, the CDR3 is TGTGCCTGGTACCCTGGGGGGGCGTGGGGCCGGGGGGACAATGAGCAGTTCTTC. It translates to CAWYPGGAWGRGDNEQFF.

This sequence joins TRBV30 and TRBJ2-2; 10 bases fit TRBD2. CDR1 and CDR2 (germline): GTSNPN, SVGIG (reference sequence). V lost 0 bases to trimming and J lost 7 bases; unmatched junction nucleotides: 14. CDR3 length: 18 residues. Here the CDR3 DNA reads TGTGCCTGGAGTGTAAGGAGTGCCCAGCGGGGGGGCGGCGGGGAGCTGTTTTTT. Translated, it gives CAWSVRSAQRGGGGELFF.

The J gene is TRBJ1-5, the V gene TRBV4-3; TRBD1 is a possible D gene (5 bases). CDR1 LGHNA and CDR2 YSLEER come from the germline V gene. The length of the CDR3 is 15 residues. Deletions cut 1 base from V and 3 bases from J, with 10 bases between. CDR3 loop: CASSQVADNNQPQHF. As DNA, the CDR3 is TGCGCCAGCAGCCAAGTCGCGGACAACAATCAGCCCCAGCATTTT.

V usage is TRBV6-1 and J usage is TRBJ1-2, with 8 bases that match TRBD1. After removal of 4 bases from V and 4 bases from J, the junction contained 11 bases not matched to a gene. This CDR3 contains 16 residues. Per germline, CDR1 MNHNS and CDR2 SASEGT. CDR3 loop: CASSGKTGEGSYGYTF. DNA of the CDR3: TGTGCCAGCAGTGGCAAGACAGGGGAAGGGTCCTATGGCTACACCTTC.

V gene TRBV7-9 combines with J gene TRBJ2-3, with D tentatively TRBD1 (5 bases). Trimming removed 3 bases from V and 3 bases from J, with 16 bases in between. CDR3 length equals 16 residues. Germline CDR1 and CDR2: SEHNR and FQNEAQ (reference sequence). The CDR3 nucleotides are TGTGCCAGCAGCTTTAGGCAGGGTTACGGGACAGATACGCAGTATTTT. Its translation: CASSFRQGYGTDTQYF.

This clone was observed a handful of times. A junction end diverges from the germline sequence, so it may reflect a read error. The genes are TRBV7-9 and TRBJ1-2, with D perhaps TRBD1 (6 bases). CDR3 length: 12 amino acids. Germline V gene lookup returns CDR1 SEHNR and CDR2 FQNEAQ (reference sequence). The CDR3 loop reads CSSSLGGGGYTF. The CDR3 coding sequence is TGTTCCAGCAGCTTAGGTGGGGGCGGCTACACCTTC.

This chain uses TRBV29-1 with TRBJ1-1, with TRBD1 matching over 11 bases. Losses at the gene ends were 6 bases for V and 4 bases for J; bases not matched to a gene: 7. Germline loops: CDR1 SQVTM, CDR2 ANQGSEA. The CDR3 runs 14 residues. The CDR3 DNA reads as TGCAGCGTCATGGTAGGGACAGGGGGCACTGAAGCTTTCTTT. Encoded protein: CSVMVGTGGTEAFF.

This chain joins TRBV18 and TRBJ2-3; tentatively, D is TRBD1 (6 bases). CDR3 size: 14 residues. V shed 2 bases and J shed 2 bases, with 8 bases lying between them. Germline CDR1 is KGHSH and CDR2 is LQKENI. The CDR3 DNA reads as TGTGCCAGCTCACCAGGGGGCCACACAGATACGCAGTATTTT. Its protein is CASSPGGHTDTQYF.

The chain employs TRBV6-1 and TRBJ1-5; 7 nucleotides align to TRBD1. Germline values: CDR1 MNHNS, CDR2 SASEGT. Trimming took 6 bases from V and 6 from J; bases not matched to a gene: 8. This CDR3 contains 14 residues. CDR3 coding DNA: TGTGCCAGCAGCTTCAGGGGGAGAGGTCAGCCCCAGCATTTT. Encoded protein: CASSFRGRGQPQHF.

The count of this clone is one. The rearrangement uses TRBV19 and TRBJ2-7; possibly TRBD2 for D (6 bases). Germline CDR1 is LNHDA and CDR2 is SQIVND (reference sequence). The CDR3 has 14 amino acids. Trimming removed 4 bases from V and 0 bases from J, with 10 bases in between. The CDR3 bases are TGTGCCAGTAGTACGGGACTCGGCTCCTACGAGCAGTACTTC. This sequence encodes CASSTGLGSYEQYF. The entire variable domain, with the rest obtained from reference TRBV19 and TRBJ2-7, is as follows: DGGITQSPKYLFRKEGQNVTLSCEQNLNHDAMYWYRQDPGQGLRLIYYSQIVNDFQKGDIAEGYSVSREKKESFPLTVTSAQKNPTAFYLCASSTGLGSYEQYFGPGTRLTVT.

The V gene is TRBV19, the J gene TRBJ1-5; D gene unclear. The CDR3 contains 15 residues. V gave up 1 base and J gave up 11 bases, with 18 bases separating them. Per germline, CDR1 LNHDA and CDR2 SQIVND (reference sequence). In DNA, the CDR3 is TGTGCCAGTAGTATAGGAGGCGGGCTATTGGGGTCCCAGCATTTT. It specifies CASSIGGGLLGSQHF.

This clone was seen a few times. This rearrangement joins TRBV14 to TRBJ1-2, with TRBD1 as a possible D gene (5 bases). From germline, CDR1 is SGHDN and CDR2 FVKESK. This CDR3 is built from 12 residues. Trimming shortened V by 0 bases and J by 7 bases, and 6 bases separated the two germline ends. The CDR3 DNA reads TGTGCCAGCAGCCAAGACAGGGTTGGCTACACCTTC. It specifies CASSQDRVGYTF.

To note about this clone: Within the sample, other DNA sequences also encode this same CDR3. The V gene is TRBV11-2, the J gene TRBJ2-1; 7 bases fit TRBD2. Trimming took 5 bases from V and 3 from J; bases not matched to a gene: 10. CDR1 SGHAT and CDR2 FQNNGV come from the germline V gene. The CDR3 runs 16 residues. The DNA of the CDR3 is TGTGCCAGCAGCCCGCGGGGGTTTGTTGGCTACAATGAGCAGTTCTTC. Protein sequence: CASSPRGFVGYNEQFF.

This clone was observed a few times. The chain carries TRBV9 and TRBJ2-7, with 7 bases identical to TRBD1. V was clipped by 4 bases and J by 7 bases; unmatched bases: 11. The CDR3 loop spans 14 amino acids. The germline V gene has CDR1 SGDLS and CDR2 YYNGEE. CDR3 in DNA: TGTGCCAGCAGCCCACGGGACAGTATCAGGGAGCAGTACTTC. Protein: CASSPRDSIREQYF.

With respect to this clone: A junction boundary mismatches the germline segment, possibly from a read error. The DNA of the CDR3 is TGTGCTAGCAGCTCCCGGACTAGCGGGAGACGAGAGACCCAGTACTTC. Its translation: CASSSRTSGRRETQYF. The V call is TRBV7-7, the J call TRBJ2-5, with TRBD2 matching 13 bases. Germline V lookup: CDR1 SSHAT, CDR2 FNYEAQ (reference sequence). The CDR3 sequence is 16 residues long.

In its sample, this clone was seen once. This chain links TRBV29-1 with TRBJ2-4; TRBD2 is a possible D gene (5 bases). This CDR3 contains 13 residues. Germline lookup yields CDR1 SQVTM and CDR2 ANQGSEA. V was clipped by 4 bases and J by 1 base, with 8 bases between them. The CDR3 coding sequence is TGCAGCGTTGCGTCGGGGGCCAAAAACATTCAGTACTTC. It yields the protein CSVASGAKNIQYF. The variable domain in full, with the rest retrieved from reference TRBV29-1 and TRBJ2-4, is SAVISQKPSRDICQRGTSLTIQCQVDSQVTMMFWYRQQPGQSLTLIATANQGSEATYESGFVIDKFPISRPNLTFSTLTVSNMSPEDSSIYLCSVASGAKNIQYFGAGTRLSVL.

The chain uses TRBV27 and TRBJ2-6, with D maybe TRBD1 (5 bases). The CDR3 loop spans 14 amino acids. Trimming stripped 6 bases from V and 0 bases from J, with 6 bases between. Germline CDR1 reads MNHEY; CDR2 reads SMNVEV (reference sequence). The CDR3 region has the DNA TGTGCCAGCAGAAGGGGCTCTGGGGCCAACGTCCTGACTTTC. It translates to CASRRGSGANVLTF. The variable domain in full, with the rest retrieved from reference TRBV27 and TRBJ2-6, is EAQVTQNPRYLITVTGKKLTVTCSQNMNHEYMSWYRQDPGLGLRQIYYSMNVEVTDKGDVPEGYKVSRKEKRNFPLILESPSPNQTSLYFCASRRGSGANVLTFGAGSRLTVL.

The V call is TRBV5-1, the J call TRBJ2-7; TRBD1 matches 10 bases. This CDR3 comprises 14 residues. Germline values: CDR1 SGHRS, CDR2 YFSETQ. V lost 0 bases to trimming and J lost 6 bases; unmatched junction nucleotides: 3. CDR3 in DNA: TGCGCCAGCAGCTTGGGACAGGGGGCTTCCGAGCAGTACTTC. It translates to CASSLGQGASEQYF.

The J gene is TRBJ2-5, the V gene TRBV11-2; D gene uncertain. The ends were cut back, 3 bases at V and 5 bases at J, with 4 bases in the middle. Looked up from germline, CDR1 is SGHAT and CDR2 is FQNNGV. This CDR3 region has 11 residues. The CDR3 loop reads CASSFGETQYF. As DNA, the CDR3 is TGTGCCAGCAGCTTCGGGGAGACCCAGTACTTC.

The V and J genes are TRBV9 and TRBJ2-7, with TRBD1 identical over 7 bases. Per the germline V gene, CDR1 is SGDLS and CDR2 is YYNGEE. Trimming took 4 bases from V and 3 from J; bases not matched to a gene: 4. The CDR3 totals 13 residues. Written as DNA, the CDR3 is TGTGCCAGCAGCACGACAGGGAGCTACGAGCAGTACTTC. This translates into CASSTTGSYEQYF.

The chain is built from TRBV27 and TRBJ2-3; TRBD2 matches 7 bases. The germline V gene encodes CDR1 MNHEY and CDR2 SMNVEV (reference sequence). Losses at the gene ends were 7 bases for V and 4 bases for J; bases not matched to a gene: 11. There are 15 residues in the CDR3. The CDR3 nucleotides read TGTGCCAGCAACCAATGGGGGGGAGGGGCAGATACGCAGTATTTT. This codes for CASNQWGGGADTQYF.

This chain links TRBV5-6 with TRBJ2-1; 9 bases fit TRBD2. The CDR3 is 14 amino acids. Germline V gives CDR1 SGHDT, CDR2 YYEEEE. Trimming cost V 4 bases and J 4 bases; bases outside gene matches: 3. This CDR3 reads CASSRLADYNEQFF. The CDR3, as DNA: TGTGCCAGCAGCCGACTAGCGGATTACAATGAGCAGTTCTTC.

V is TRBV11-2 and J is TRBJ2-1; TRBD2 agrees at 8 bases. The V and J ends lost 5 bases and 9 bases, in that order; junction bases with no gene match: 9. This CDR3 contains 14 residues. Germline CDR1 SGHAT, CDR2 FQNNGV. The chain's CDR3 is CASSQSRGGAEQFF. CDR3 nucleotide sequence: TGTGCCAGCAGCCAATCTCGGGGGGGGGCTGAGCAGTTCTTC.

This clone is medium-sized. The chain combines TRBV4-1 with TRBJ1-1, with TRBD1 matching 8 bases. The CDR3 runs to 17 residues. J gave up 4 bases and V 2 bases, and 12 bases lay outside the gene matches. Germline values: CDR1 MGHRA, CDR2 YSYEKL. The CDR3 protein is CASSQRTGPTGSTEAFF. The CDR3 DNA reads TGCGCCAGCAGCCAAAGGACAGGGCCCACGGGGAGCACTGAAGCTTTCTTT.

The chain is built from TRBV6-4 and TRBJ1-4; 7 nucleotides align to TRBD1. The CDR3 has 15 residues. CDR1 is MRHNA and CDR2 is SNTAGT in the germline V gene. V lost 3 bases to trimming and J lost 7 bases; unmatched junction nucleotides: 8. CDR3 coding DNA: TGTGCCAGCAGTGAAAGGACAGGAGGGGCTGAAAAACTGTTTTTT. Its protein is CASSERTGGAEKLFF.

The CDR3 sequence: CASSPTRHNQPQHF. The CDR3 coding sequence is TGTGCCAGCTCACCAACCAGGCATAATCAGCCCCAGCATTTT. The gene calls are TRBV18 and TRBJ1-5; D is uncertain. The CDR3 is made up of 14 amino acids. Germline V lookup: CDR1 KGHSH, CDR2 LQKENI. Trimming left V 2 bases short and J 4 bases short, with 9 bases between.

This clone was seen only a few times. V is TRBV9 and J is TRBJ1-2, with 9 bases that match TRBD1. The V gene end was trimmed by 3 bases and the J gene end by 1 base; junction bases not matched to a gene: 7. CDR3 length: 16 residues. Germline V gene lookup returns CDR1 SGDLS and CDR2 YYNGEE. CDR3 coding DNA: TGTGCCAGCAGCGCAGCCGGGACAGGGAATAACTATGGCTACACCTTC. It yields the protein CASSAAGTGNNYGYTF.